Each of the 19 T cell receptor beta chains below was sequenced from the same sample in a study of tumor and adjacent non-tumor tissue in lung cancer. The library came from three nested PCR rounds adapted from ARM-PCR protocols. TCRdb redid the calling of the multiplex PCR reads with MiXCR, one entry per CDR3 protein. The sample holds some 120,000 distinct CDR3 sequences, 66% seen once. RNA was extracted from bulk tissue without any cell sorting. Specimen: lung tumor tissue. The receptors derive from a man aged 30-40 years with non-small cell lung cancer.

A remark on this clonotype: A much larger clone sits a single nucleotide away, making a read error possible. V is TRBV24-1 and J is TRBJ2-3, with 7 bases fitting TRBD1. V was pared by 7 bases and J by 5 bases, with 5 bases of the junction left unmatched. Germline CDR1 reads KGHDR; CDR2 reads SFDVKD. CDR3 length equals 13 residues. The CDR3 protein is CATSKGAVDTQYF. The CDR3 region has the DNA TGTGCCACCAGCAAGGGGGCCGTAGATACGCAGTATTTT.

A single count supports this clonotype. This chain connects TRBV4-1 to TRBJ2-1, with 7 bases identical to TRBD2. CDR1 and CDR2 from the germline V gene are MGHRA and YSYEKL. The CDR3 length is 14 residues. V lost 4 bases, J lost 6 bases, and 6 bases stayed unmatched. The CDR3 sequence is CASSPPTSFNEQFF. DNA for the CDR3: TGCGCCAGCAGCCCTCCGACTAGCTTCAATGAGCAGTTCTTC.

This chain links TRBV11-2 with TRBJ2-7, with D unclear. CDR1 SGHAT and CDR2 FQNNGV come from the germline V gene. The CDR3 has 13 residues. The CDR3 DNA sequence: TGTGCCAGCAGCTTAGGGCAACTGAACGAGCAGTATGTC. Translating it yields CASSLGQLNEQYV.

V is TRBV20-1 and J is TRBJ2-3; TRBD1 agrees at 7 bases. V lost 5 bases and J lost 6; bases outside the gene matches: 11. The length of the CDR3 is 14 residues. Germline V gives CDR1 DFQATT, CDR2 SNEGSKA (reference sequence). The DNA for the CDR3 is TGCAGTGCTGCCCGCCTGGCAGGGGGTGATACGCAGTATTTT. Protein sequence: CSAARLAGGDTQYF.

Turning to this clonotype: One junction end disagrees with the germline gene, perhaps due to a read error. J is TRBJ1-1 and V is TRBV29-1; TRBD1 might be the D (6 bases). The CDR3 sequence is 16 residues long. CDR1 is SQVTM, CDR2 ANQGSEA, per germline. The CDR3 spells CRAGGHGGRMNTGAFF. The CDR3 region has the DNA TGCAGGGCTGGGGGACATGGAGGCAGAATGAACACTGGAGCTTTCTTT.

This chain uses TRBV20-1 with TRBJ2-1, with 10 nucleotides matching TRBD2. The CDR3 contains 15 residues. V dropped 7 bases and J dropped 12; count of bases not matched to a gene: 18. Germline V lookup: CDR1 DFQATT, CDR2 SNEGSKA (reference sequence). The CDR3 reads CSDLTGTSVLYGQFF. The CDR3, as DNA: TGCAGTGACCTGACCGGGACTAGCGTTCTCTATGGGCAGTTCTTC.

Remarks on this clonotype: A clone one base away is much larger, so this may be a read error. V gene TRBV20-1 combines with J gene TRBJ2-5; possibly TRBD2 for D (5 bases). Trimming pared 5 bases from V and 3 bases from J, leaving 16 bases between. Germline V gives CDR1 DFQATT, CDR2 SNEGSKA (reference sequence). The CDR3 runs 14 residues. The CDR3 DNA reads TGCAGTGCTCCTGCCACGGACGGGGAAGAGACCCAGTACTTC. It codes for CSAPATDGEETQYF.

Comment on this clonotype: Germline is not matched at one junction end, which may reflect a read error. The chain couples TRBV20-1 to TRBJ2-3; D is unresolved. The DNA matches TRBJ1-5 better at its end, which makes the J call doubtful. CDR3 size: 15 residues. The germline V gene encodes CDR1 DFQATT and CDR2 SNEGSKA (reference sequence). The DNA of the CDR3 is TGCAGTCCTAGAGACTATCGATTAAATACAGATACGCAGCATTTT. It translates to CSPRDYRLNTDTQHF.

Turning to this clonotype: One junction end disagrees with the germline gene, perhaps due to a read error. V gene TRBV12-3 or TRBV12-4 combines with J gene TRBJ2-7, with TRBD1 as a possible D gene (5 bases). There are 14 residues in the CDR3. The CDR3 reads CASSLGLSLYEQYF. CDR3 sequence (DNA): TGTGCCAGTAGTTTGGGGCTGTCCCTCTACGAGCAGTACTTC.

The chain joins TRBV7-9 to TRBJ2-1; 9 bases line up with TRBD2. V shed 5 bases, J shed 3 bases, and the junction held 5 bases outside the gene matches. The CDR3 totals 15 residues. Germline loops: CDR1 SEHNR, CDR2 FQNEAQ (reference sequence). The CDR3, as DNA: TGTGCCAGCAGCAGGCGGGAGGGCGGCTACAATGAGCAGTTCTTC. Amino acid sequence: CASSRREGGYNEQFF.

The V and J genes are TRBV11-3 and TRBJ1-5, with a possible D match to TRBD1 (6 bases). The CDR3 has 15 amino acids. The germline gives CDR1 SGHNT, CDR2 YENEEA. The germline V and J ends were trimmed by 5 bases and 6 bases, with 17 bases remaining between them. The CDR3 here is CASSRGEGVIQPQHF. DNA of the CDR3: TGTGCCAGCAGCCGGGGGGAGGGGGTCATTCAGCCCCAGCATTTT. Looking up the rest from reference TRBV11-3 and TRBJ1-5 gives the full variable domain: EAGVVQSPRYKIIEKKQPVAFWCNPISGHNTLYWYLQNLGQGPELLIRYENEEAVDDSQLPKDRFSAERLKGVDSTLKIQPAELGDSAVYLCASSRGEGVIQPQHFGDGTRLSIL.

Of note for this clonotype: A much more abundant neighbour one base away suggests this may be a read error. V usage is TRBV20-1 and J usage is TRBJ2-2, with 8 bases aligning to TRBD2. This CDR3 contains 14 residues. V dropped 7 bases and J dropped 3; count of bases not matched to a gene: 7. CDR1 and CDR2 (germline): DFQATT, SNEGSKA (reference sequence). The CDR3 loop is CSVKGTSDTGELFF. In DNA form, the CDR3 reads TGCAGTGTTAAGGGGACTAGTGACACCGGGGAGCTGTTTTTT.

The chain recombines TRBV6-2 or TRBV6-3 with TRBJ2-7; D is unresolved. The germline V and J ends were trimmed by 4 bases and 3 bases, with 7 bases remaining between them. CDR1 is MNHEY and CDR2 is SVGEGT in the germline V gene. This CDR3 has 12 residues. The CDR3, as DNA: TGTGCCAGCAGTTGGGCATGCTACGAGCAGTACTTC. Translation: CASSWACYEQYF.

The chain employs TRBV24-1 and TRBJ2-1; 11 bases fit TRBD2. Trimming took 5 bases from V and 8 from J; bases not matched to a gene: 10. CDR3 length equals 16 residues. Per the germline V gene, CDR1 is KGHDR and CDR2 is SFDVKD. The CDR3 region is CATSGLLAGERDEQFF. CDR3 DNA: TGTGCCACCAGTGGCCTACTAGCGGGAGAGAGGGATGAGCAGTTCTTC.

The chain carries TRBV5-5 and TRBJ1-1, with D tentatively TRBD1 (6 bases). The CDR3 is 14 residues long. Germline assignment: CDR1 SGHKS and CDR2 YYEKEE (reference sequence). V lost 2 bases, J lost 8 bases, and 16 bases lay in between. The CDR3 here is CASSFRGHGTEAFF. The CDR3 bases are TGTGCCAGCAGCTTCAGGGGCCATGGGACCGAAGCTTTCTTT.

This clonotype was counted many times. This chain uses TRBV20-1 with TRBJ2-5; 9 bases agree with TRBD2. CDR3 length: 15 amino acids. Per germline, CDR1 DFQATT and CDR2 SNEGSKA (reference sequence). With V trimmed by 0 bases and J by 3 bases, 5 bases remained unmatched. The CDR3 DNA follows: TGCAGTGCTAGAGATTTGAGACTAGCGGAAGAGACCCAGTACTTC. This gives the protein CSARDLRLAEETQYF.

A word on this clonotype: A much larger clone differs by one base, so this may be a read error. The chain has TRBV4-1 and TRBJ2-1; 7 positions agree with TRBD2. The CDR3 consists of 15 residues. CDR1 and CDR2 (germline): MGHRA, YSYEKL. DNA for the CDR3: TGCGCCAGCAGCCAAGTGGACGGGGGGAGAAATGAGCAGCTCTTC. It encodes CASSQVDGGRNEQLF.

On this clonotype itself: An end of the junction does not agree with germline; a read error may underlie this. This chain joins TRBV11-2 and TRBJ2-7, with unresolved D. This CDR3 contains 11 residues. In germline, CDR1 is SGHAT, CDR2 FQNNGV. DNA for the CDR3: TGTGTCAGCACGCCGGGTCACGAGCAGTACTTC. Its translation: CVSTPGHEQYF.

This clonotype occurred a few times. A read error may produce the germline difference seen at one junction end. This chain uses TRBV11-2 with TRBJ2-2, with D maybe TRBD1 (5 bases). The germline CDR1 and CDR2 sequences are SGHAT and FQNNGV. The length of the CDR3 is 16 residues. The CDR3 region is CASSLGARAKTGELFF. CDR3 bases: TGTGCCAGCAGCCTAGGGGCTAGGGCGAAGACCGGGGAGCTGTTTTTT.